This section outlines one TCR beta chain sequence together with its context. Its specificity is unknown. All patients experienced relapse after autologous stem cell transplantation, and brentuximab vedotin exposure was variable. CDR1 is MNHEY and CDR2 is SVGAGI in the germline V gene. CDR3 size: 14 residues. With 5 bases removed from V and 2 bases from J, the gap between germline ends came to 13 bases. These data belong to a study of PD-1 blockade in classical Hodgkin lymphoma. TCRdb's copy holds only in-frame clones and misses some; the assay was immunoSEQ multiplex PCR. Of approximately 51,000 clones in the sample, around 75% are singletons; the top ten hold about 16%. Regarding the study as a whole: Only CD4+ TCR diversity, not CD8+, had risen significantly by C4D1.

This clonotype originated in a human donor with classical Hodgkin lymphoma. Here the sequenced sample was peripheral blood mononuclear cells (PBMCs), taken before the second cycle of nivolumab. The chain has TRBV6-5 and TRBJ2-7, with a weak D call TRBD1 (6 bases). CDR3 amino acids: CASSATTGTYEQYF. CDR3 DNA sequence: TGTGCCAGCAGTGCTACGACAGGCACCTACGAGCAGTACTTC.